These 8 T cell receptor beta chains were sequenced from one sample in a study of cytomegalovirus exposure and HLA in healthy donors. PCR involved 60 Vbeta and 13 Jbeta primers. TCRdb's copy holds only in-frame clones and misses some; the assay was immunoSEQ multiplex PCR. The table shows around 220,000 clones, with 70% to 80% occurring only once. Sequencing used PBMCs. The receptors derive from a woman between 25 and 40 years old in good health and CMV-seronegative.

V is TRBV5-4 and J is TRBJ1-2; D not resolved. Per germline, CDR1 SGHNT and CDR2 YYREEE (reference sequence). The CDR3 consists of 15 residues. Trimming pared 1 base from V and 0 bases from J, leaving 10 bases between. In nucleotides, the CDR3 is TGTGCCAGCAGCTTGCTCACGCGAGCTAACTATGGCTACACCTTC. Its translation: CASSLLTRANYGYTF. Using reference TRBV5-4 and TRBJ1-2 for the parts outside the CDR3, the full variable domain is ETGVTQSPTHLIKTRGQQVTLRCSSQSGHNTVSWYQQALGQGPQFIFQYYREEENGRGNFPPRFSGLQFPNYSSELNVNALELDDSALYLCASSLLTRANYGYTFGSGTRLTVV.

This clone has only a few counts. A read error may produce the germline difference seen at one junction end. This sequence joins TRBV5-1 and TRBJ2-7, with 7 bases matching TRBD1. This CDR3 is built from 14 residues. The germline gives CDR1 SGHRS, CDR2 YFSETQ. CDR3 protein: CASSLAGTATEVFF. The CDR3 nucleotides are TGCGCCAGCAGCTTGGCGGGGACAGCCACCGAGGTTTTCTTC. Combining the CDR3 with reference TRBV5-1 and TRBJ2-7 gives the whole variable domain KAGVTQTPRYLIKTRGQQVTLSCSPISGHRSVSWYQQTPGQGLQFLFEYFSETQRNKGNFPGRFSGRQFSNSRSEMNVSTLELGDSALYLCASSLAGTATEVFFGPGTRLTVT.

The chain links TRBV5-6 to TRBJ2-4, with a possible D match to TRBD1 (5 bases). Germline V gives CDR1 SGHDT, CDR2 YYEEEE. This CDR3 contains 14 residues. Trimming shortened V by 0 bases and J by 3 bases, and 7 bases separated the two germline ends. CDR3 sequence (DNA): TGTGCCAGCAGCTTGGTTCAGGGCAAAAACATTCAGTACTTC. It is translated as CASSLVQGKNIQYF.

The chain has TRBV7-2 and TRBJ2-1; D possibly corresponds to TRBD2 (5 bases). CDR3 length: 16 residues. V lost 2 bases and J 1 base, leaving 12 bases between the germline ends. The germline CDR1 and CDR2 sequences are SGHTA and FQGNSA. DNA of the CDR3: TGTGCCAGCAGCTTATGGTTTAGCGAATCCTACAATGAGCAGTTCTTC. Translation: CASSLWFSESYNEQFF.

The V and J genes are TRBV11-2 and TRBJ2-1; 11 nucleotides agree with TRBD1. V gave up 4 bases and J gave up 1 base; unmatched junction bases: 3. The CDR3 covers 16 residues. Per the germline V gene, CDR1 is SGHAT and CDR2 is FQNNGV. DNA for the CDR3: TGTGCCAGCAGCTCACGGGACAGGGGGTCCTACAATGAGCAGTTCTTC. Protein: CASSSRDRGSYNEQFF.

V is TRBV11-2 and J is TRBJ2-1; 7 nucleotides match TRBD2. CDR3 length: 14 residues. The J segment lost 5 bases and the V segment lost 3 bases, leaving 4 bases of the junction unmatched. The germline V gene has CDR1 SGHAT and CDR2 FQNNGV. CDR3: CASSFTGTNNEQFF. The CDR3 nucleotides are TGTGCCAGCAGCTTTACCGGGACTAACAATGAGCAGTTCTTC.

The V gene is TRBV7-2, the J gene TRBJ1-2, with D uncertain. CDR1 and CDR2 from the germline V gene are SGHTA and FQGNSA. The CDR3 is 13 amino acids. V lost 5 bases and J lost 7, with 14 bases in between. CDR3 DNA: TGTGCCAGCAGCCTCGACGGAGCGTCTGGCTACACCTTC. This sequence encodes CASSLDGASGYTF.

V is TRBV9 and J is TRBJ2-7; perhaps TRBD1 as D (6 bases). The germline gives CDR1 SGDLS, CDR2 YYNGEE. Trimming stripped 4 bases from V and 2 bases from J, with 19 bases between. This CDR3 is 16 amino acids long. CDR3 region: CASSPKVETGPYEQYF. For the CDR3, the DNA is TGTGCCAGCAGCCCAAAAGTCGAGACAGGCCCCTACGAGCAGTACTTC.